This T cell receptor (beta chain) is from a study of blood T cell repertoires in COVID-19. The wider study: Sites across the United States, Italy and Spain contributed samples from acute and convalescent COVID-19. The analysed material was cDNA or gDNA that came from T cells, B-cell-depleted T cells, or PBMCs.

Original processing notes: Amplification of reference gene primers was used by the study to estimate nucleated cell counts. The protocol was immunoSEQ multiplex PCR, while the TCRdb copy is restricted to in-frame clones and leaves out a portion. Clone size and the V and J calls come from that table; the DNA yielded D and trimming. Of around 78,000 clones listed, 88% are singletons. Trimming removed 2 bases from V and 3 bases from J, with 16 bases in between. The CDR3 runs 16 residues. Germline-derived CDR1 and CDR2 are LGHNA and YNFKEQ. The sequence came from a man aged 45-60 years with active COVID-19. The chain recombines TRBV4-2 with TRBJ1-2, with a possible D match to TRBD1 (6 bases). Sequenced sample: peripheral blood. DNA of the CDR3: TGTGCCAGCAGCCAAATTCCTCCAGGGGCTTACTATGGCTACACCTTC. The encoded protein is CASSQIPPGAYYGYTF.